The rows below give T cell receptor beta chains drawn from one sample of a study of blood T cell repertoires in COVID-19. Sequencing was performed with immunoSEQ multiplex PCR; in TCRdb, only in-frame clones are kept and a portion is missing. The top ten hold 6.5% to 9% of the sample, which has approximately 170,000 clones, approximately 86% seen once. Sequencing was carried out using peripheral blood. The receptors were sampled from a woman aged 80 or over with COVID-19, enrolled during active disease. Each CDR3 is given with its conserved first and last residue. A D gene is named only where the DNA matches it firmly. Size tells how often a clone was seen (once, few, many) or the class of an expanded clone, and some rows leave it out.

D: .; V: TRBV5-5; size: once; J: TRBJ1-2; DNA: TGTGCCAGCAGCTTGGGGCAGGAGGTCGGCTATGGCTACACCTTC; CDR3: CASSLGQEVGYGYTF
D: TRBD1; V: TRBV7-3; size: .; J: TRBJ1-3; DNA: TGTGCCAGCAGCCCGGCGCACAGGGGATCAGGAAACACCATATATTTT; CDR3: CASSPAHRGSGNTIYF
D: TRBD1; V: TRBV12-3/TRBV12-4; size: .; J: TRBJ1-2; DNA: TGTGCCAGCAGCCCGGGACAGGGGAATGGCTACACCTTC; CDR3: CASSPGQGNGYTF
D: TRBD2; V: TRBV29-1; size: .; J: TRBJ2-3; DNA: TGCAGCACCCGAGCGGGGCCGGGCGTGAATACGCAGTATTTT; CDR3: CSTRAGPGVNTQYF
D: TRBD1; V: TRBV7-9; size: .; J: TRBJ1-1; DNA: TGTGCCAGCAGGACAGGGGCGGGGACTGAAGCTTTCTTT; CDR3: CASRTGAGTEAFF
D: TRBD1; V: TRBV19; size: .; J: TRBJ1-3; DNA: TGTGCCACCTCGACAGGGAGAGGAAACACCATATATTTT; CDR3: CATSTGRGNTIYF
D: .; V: TRBV5-1; size: .; J: TRBJ1-3; DNA: TGCGCCAGCAGCTTGGGGGTGAGCCGACAGTTCGGAAACACCATATATTTT; CDR3: CASSLGVSRQFGNTIYF
D: .; V: TRBV18; size: .; J: TRBJ2-7; DNA: TGTGCCAGCTCACCGCCAGGAACTAGCTCCTACGAGCAGTACTTC; CDR3: CASSPPGTSSYEQYF
D: .; V: TRBV29-1; size: once; J: TRBJ2-3; DNA: TGCAGCGTTCGAGGGAGACACGAGACAGATACGCAGTATTTT; CDR3: CSVRGRHETDTQYF
D: TRBD1; V: TRBV5-1; size: .; J: TRBJ1-2; DNA: TGCGCCAGCAGCCAGCCGACAGGGGCGGACGGCTACACCTTC; CDR3: CASSQPTGADGYTF
D: .; V: TRBV6-4; size: .; J: TRBJ1-5; DNA: TGTGCCAGCAGTAGGGAGATCGGTCAGCCCCAGCATTTT; CDR3: CASSREIGQPQHF
D: TRBD1; V: TRBV19; size: .; J: TRBJ2-7; DNA: TGTGCCAGTAGTTCGGACAGGGCCCCCTACGAGCAGTACTTC; CDR3: CASSSDRAPYEQYF
D: .; V: TRBV3-1/TRBV3-2; size: .; J: TRBJ1-2; DNA: TGTGCCAGCACCCGAGGAGTGGGGGGAGGTGGCTACACCTTC; CDR3: CASTRGVGGGGYTF
D: .; V: TRBV10-3; size: few; J: TRBJ1-2; DNA: TGTGCCATCAGTGAGTCGGCCGGCAGCGGGTATGGCTACACCTTC; CDR3: CAISESAGSGYGYTF
D: .; V: TRBV7-6; size: .; J: TRBJ1-5; DNA: TGTGCCAGCAGCCCTGACAGATTTAATCAGCCCCAGCATTTT; CDR3: CASSPDRFNQPQHF
D: .; V: TRBV11-2; size: .; J: TRBJ2-1; DNA: TGTGCCAGCAGCTTACGCCAGGGGAGGGATGAGCAGTTCTTC; CDR3: CASSLRQGRDEQFF
D: .; V: TRBV18; size: .; J: TRBJ2-5; DNA: TGTGCCAGCTCACCAGGGGCGGGAAGAGAGACCCAGTACTTC; CDR3: CASSPGAGRETQYF
D: TRBD1; V: TRBV6-5; size: .; J: TRBJ1-5; DNA: TGTGCCAGCACCCCAAGACAGGGTAGACAGCCCCAGCATTTT; CDR3: CASTPRQGRQPQHF
D: .; V: TRBV9; size: .; J: TRBJ2-2; DNA: TGTGCCAGCAGCGTATCCCCTACCGGGGAGCTGTTTTTT; CDR3: CASSVSPTGELFF
D: TRBD1; V: TRBV24-1; size: .; J: TRBJ2-3; DNA: TGTGCCACCAGTGACCCCGGGACAGGGGGTACAGATACGCAGTATTTT; CDR3: CATSDPGTGGTDTQYF
D: TRBD1; V: TRBV5-5; size: .; J: TRBJ1-2; DNA: TGTGCCAGCAGCTTGGCCACGGGACAGGGGGCAGAAGGCTACACCTTC; CDR3: CASSLATGQGAEGYTF
D: .; V: TRBV19; size: .; J: TRBJ1-1; DNA: TGTGCCAGTAGTATCGTAAACACTGAAGCTTTCTTT; CDR3: CASSIVNTEAFF
D: .; V: TRBV6-1; size: .; J: TRBJ1-5; DNA: TGTGCCAGCAGTGACCGACACCTAAATCAGCCCCAGCATTTT; CDR3: CASSDRHLNQPQHF
D: .; V: TRBV5-1; size: .; J: TRBJ1-1; DNA: TGCGCCAGCAGCTTGTCCGGGATGAACACTGAAGCTTTCTTT; CDR3: CASSLSGMNTEAFF
D: .; V: TRBV29-1; size: once; J: TRBJ2-1; DNA: TGCAGCGTTGAAGAGACGCAGGGGTACAATGAGCAGTTCTTC; CDR3: CSVEETQGYNEQFF
D: TRBD1; V: TRBV14; size: .; J: TRBJ1-2; DNA: TGTGCCAGCAGCTGGGGACGGGGAAGGACAGGGGTCTATGGCTACACCTTC; CDR3: CASSWGRGRTGVYGYTF
D: .; V: TRBV9; size: .; J: TRBJ1-1; DNA: TGTGCCAGCAGCGCCACAGCGAACACTGAAGCTTTCTTT; CDR3: CASSATANTEAFF
D: .; V: TRBV24-1; size: .; J: TRBJ1-2; DNA: TGTGCCACCAGTGACTCAGGCGGGGGTTCTCGGGGCTACACCTTC; CDR3: CATSDSGGGSRGYTF
D: .; V: TRBV19; size: .; J: TRBJ2-7; DNA: TGTGCCAGTAGTATAGGGTCAAGGGGTTACGAGCAGTACTTC; CDR3: CASSIGSRGYEQYF
D: TRBD1; V: TRBV19; size: .; J: TRBJ1-1; DNA: TGTGCCAGTAACCGGGACAGAAGGAACACTGAAGCTTTCTTT; CDR3: CASNRDRRNTEAFF
D: .; V: TRBV6-5; size: .; J: TRBJ2-1; DNA: TGTGCCAGCAGTTACTTCAGGAACAATGAGCAGTTCTTC; CDR3: CASSYFRNNEQFF
D: .; V: TRBV10-3; size: .; J: TRBJ1-5; DNA: TGTGCCATCAGTGACGGCAATCAGCCCCAGCATTTT; CDR3: CAISDGNQPQHF
D: TRBD2; V: TRBV6-5; size: .; J: TRBJ2-7; DNA: TGTGCCAGCAAGCGAGCGGGAACGTCTTACGAGCAGTACTTC; CDR3: CASKRAGTSYEQYF
D: TRBD2; V: TRBV5-4; size: .; J: TRBJ2-1; DNA: TGTGCCAGCAGCTTTGGGGGGGTCGCCTCCTACAATGAGCAGTTCTTC; CDR3: CASSFGGVASYNEQFF
D: .; V: TRBV28; size: .; J: TRBJ1-2; DNA: TGTGCCAGCAGTTTAAATTCCAGGGAGGAAGGCTACACCTTC; CDR3: CASSLNSREEGYTF
D: TRBD1; V: TRBV4-1; size: .; J: TRBJ1-1; DNA: TGCGCCAGCGGAAACAGGGGGTCTATGAACACTGAAGCTTTCTTT; CDR3: CASGNRGSMNTEAFF